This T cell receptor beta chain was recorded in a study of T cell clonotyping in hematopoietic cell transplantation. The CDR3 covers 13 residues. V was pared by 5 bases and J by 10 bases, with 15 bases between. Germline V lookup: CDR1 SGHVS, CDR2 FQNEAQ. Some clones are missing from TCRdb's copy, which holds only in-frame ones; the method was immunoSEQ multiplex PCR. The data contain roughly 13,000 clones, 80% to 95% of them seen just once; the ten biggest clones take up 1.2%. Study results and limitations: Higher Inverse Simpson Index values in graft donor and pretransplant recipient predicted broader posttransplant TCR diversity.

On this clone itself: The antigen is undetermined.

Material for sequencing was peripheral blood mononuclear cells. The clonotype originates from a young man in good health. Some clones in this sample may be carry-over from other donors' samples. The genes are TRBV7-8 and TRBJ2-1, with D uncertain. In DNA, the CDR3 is TGTGCCAGCAGCCCATATACCGAAGGAGAGCAGTTCTTC. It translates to CASSPYTEGEQFF.